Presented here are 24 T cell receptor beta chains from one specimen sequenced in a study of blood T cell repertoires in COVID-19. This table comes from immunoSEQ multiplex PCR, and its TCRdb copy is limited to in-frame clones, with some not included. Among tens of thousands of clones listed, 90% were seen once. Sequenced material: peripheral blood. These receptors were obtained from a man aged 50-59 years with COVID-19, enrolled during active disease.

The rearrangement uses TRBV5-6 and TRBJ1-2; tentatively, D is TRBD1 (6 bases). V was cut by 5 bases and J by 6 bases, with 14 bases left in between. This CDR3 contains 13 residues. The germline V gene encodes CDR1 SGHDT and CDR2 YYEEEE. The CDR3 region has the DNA TGTGCCAGCAGAATTACAGGGAGAGATGGCTACACCTTC. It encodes CASRITGRDGYTF.

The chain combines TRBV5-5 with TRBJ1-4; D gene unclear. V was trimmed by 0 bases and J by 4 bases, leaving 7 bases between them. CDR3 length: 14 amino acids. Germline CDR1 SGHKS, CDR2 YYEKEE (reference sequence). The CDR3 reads CASSLGPGNEKLFF. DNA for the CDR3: TGTGCCAGCAGCTTGGGACCGGGTAATGAAAAACTGTTTTTT.

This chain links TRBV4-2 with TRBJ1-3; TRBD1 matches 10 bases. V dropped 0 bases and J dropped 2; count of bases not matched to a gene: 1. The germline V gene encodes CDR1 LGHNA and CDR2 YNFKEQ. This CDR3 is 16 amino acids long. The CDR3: CASSQETGGAGNTIYF. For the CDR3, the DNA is TGTGCCAGCAGCCAAGAGACAGGGGGCGCTGGAAACACCATATATTTT.

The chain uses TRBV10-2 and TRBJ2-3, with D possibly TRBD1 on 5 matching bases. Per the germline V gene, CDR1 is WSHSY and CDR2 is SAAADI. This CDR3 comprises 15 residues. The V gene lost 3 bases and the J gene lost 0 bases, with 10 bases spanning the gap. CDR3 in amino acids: CASSDDSPSTDTQYF. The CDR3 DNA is TGCGCCAGCAGTGATGACAGTCCTAGCACAGATACGCAGTATTTT.

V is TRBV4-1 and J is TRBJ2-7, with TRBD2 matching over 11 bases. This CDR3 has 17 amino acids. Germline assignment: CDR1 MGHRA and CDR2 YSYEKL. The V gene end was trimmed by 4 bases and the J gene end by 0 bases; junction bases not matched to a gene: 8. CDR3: CASSRGLAGQSSYEQYF. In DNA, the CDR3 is TGCGCCAGCAGCCGCGGACTAGCGGGTCAGAGCTCCTACGAGCAGTACTTC.

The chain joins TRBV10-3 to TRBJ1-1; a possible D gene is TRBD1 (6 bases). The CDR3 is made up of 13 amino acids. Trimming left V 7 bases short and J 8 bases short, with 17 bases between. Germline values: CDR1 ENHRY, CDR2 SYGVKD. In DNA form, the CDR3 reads TGTGCCATCACTCCCCCCCACAGGGCCGAAGCTTTCTTT. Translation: CAITPPHRAEAFF.

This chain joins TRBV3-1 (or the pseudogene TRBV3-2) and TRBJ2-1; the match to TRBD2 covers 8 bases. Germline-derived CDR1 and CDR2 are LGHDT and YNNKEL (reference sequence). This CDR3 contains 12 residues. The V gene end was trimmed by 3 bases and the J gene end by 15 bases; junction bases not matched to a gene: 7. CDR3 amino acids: CASSHPAGGLFF. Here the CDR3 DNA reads TGTGCCAGCAGCCATCCGGCGGGAGGTTTGTTCTTC.

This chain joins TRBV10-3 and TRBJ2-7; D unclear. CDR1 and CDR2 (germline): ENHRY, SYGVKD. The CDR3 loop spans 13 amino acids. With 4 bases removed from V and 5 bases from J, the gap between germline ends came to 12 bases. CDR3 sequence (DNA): TGTGCCATCAGTGCATCCTTAGGAGACGAGCAGTACTTC. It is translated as CAISASLGDEQYF.

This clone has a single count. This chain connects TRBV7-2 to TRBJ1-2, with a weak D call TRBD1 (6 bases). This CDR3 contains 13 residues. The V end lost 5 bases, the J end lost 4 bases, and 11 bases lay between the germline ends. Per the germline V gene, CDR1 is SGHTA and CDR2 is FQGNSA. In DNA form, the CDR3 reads TGTGCCAGCAGCCCTGGACAGAGCTATGGCTACACCTTC. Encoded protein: CASSPGQSYGYTF. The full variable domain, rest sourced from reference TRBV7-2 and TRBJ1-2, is GAGVSQSPSNKVTEKGKDVELRCDPISGHTALYWYRQSLGQGLEFLIYFQGNSAPDKSGLPSDRFSAERTGGSVSTLTIQRTQQEDSAVYLCASSPGQSYGYTFGSGTRLTVV.

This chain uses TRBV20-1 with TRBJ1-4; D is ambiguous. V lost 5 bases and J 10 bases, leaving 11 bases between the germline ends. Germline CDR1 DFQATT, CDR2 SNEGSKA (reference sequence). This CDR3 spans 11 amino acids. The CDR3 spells CSAGLGVKLFF. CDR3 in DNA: TGCAGTGCTGGCCTAGGTGTAAAACTGTTTTTT.

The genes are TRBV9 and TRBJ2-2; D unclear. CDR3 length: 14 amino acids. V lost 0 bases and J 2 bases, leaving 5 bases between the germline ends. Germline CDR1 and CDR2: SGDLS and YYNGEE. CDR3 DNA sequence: TGTGCCAGCAGCGTAGAAAGCAACACCGGGGAGCTGTTTTTT. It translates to CASSVESNTGELFF.

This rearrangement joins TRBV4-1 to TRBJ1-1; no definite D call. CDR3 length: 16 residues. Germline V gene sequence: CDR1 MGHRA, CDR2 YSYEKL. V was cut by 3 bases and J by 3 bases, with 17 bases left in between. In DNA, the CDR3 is TGCGCCAGCAGCCAGGCTAGAGGCGGGGTTGACACTGAAGCTTTCTTT. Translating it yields CASSQARGGVDTEAFF.

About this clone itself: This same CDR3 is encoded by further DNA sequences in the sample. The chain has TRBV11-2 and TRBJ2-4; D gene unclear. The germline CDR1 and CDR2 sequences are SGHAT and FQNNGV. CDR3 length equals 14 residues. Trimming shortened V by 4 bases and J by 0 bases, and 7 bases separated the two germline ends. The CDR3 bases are TGTGCCAGCAGCTCGAGGTTAGCCAAAAACATTCAGTACTTC. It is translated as CASSSRLAKNIQYF. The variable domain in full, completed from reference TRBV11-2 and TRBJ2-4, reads EAGVAQSPRYKIIEKRQSVAFWCNPISGHATLYWYQQILGQGPKLLIQFQNNGVVDDSQLPKDRFSAERLKGVDSTLKIQPAKLEDSAVYLCASSSRLAKNIQYFGAGTRLSVL.

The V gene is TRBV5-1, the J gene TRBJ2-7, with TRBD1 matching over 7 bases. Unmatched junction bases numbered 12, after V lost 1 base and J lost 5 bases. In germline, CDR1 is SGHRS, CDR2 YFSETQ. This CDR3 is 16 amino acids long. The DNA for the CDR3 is TGCGCCAGCAGCTTGTCTCTTGGGACAGATAGAAACGAGCAGTACTTC. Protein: CASSLSLGTDRNEQYF. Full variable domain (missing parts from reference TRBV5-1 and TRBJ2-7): KAGVTQTPRYLIKTRGQQVTLSCSPISGHRSVSWYQQTPGQGLQFLFEYFSETQRNKGNFPGRFSGRQFSNSRSEMNVSTLELGDSALYLCASSLSLGTDRNEQYFGPGTRLTVT.

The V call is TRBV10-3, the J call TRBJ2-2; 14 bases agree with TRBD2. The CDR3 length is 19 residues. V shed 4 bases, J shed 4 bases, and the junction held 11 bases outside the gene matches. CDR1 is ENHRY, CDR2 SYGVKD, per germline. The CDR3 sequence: CAISGPPGLAGVVTGELFF. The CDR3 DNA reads TGTGCCATCAGTGGGCCCCCGGGACTAGCGGGAGTAGTCACCGGGGAGCTGTTTTTT.

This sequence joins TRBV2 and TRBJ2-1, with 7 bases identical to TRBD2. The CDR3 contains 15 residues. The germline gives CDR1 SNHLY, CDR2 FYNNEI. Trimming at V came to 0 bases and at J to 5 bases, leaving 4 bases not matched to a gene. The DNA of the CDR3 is TGTGCCAGCAGTGAAGCGGGAGGGGTTGACAATGAGCAGTTCTTC. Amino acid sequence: CASSEAGGVDNEQFF.

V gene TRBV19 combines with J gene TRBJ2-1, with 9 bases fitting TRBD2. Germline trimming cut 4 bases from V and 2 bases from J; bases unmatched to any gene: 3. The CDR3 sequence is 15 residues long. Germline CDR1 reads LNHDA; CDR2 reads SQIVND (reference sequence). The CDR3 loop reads CASSRAGGPYNEQFF. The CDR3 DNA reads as TGTGCCAGTAGTAGGGCGGGAGGGCCCTACAATGAGCAGTTCTTC.

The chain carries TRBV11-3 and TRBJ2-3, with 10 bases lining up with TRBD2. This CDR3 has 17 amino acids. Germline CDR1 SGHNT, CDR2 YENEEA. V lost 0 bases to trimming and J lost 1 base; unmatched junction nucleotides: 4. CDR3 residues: CASSLDGGTSGTDTQYF. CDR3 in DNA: TGTGCCAGCAGCTTAGATGGCGGGACTAGCGGCACAGATACGCAGTATTTT. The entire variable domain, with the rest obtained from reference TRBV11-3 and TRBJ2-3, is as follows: EAGVVQSPRYKIIEKKQPVAFWCNPISGHNTLYWYLQNLGQGPELLIRYENEEAVDDSQLPKDRFSAERLKGVDSTLKIQPAELGDSAVYLCASSLDGGTSGTDTQYFGPGTRLTVL.

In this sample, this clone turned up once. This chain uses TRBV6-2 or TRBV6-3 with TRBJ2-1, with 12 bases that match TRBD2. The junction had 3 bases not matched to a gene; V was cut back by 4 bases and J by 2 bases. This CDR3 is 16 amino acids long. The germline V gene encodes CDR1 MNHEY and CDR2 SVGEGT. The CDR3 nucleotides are TGTGCCAGCAGTTTTCGACTAGCGGGAGCCTACAATGAGCAGTTCTTC. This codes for CASSFRLAGAYNEQFF.

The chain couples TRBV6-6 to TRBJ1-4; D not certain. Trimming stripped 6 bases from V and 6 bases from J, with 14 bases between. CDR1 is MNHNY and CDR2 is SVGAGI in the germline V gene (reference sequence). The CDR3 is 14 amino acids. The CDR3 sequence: CASSPPGWDEKLFF. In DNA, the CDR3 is TGTGCCAGCAGCCCGCCGGGGTGGGATGAAAAACTGTTTTTT.

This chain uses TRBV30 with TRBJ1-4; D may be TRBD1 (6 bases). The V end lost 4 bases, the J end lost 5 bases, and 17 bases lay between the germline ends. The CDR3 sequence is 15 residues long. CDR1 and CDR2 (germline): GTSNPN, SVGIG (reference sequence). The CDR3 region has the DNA TGTGCCTGGACCCTAGGGGGGGACCGGAATGAAAAACTGTTTTTT. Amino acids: CAWTLGGDRNEKLFF.

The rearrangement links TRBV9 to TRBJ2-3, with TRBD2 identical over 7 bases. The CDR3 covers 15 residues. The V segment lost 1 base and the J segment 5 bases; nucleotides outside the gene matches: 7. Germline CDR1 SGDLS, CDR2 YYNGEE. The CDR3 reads CASSVRTGGEDTQYF. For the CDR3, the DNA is TGTGCCAGCAGCGTAAGAACGGGAGGAGAAGATACGCAGTATTTT. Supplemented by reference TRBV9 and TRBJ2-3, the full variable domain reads DSGVTQTPKHLITATGQRVTLRCSPRSGDLSVYWYQQSLDQGLQFLIQYYNGEERAKGNILERFSAQQFPDLHSELNLSSLELGDSALYFCASSVRTGGEDTQYFGPGTRLTVL.

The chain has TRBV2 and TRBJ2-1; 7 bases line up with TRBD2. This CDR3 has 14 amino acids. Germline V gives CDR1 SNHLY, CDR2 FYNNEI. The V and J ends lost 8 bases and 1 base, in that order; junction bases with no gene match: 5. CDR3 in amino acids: CASAREKSYNEQFF. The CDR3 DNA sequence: TGTGCCAGCGCGCGGGAGAAATCCTACAATGAGCAGTTCTTC.

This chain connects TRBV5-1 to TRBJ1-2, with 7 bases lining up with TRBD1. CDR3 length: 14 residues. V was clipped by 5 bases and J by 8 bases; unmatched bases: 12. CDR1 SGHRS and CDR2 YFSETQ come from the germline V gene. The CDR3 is CASSPGGPSGGYTF. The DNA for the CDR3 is TGCGCCAGCAGTCCAGGGGGACCTTCGGGAGGCTACACCTTC.